This TCR beta chain derives from a study of identical twins. V trimming: 5 bases; J trimming: 4 bases; junction bases outside the gene matches: 7. The CDR3 has 16 residues. Germline V gene sequence: CDR1 MDHEN, CDR2 SYDVKM. This clonotype occurred a few times. The antigen remains unidentified. Template switching (which added a universal primer site) was used, and cDNA carried unique molecular identifiers. MiXCR, run by TCRdb on the 5' RACE reads, gives a single entry per CDR3 protein. The profile shows about 530,000 distinct CDR3 sequences, under 25% of them singletons. Study outcomes and limitations: Memory repertoires lacked the insertion deficit that abundant cord blood beta clonotypes showed. Diverse VJ usage suggested most zero-insertion clonotypes were not invariant T cells. Beta out-of-frame twin sharing showed a weaker excess.

These data were likewise used in another study, on yellow fever vaccine responses in identical twins.

The TCR was taken from a woman aged 18-30 years in good health. The material sequenced was CD4+ T cells sorted from blood. The genes are TRBV28 and TRBJ2-5; the match to TRBD2 covers 13 bases. The CDR3 here is CASSTSGGAMGETQYF. The CDR3, as DNA: TGTGCCAGCAGTACTAGCGGGGGGGCCATGGGAGAGACCCAGTACTTC. Using reference TRBV28 and TRBJ2-5 for the parts outside the CDR3, the full variable domain is DVKVTQSSRYLVKRTGEKVFLECVQDMDHENMFWYRQDPGLGLRLIYFSYDVKMKEKGDIPEGYSVSREKKERFSLILESASTNQTSMYLCASSTSGGAMGETQYFGPGTRLLVL.